The rows below give T cell receptor beta chains drawn from one sample of a study of cytomegalovirus exposure and HLA in healthy donors. Repertoires were generated with immunoSEQ multiplex PCR, while TCRdb's copy carries only in-frame clones and drops some. The sample shows 150,000 to 170,000 clones, approximately 86% of them seen only once. The sample comprised PBMCs. These receptors were taken from a human donor in good health. Both conserved end residues are trimmed from each CDR3. A D gene is named only where the DNA matches it firmly.

TRBV7-9 TRBD2 ASSPRGEPYNEQF
TRBV30 TRBD2 AWSVGLAGGQDTQY
TRBV6-1 TRBD1 ASSEAIPGTGGFSNQPQH
TRBV27 - ASSSWGRYNEQF
TRBV5-1 TRBD1 ATSRSSQGTEAF
TRBV7-9 - ASSHNLGLNEKLF
TRBV11-2 - ASSRGVAYGYT
TRBV15 TRBD2 ATSRDSASGSLYNEQF
TRBV7-2 - ASSIRAGNNEQF
TRBV9 - ASSGGVGYSYEQY
TRBV19 - ASSSDRSYYGYT
TRBV10-3 - AISNWGGIEQF
TRBV4-1 TRBD1 ASSQSYRGNEDTQY
TRBV9 - ASSVGHNTGELF
TRBV11-2 - ASSLSPGDTEAF
TRBV6-1 TRBD1 ASRDSGTGGGYT
TRBV30 TRBD2 AWKTSGSSYNEQF
TRBV12-5 - ASGFRLWGGGYNSPLH
TRBV18 - ASSPRTETEAF
TRBV5-1 TRBD2 ASSGGLAGGYNEQF
TRBV7-9 - ASSTTTGLNYGYT
TRBV11-1 - ASSLLIGQSIPTKQY
TRBV7-2 TRBD1 ASSLGQGGSDEAF
TRBV5-4 TRBD1 ASSPTGGRNTEAF